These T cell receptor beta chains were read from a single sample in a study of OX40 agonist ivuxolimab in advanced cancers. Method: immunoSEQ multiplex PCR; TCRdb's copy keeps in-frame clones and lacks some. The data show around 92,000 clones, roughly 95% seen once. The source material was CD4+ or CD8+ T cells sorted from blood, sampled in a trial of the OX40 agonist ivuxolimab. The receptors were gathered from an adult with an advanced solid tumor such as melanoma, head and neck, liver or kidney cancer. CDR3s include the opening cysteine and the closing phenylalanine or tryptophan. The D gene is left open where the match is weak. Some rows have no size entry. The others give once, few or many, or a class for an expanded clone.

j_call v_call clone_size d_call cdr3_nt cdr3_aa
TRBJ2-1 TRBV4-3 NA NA TGCGCCAGCAGCCAAGATTTGGGCAGCAGTTTATACAATGAGCAGTTCTTC CASSQDLGSSLYNEQFF
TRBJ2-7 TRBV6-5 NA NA TGTGCCAGCAGTTACTGGGAAGGGGACGAGCAGTACTTC CASSYWEGDEQYF
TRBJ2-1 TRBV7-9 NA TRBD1 TGTGCCAGCAGCCTAGGACAGGGGGCGCTCAATGAGCAGTTCTTC CASSLGQGALNEQFF
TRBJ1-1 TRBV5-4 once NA TGTGCCAGCAGCTCAGATATGAACACTGAAGCTTTCTTT CASSSDMNTEAFF
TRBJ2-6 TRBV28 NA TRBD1 TGTGCCAGCAGTGTCCTTCAGGGGGCTTCCCCCTCTGGGGCCAACGTCCTGACTTTC CASSVLQGASPSGANVLTF
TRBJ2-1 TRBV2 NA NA TGTGCCAGCAGTGACCTAAGCTCCTACAATGAGCAGTTCTTC CASSDLSSYNEQFF
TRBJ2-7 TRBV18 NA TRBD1 TGTGCCAGCTCACTAAGACAGGGGCGCTACGAGCAGTACTTC CASSLRQGRYEQYF
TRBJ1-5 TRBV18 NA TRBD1 TGTGCCAGCTCACCAAGGACAGGGGGCTTTTATAGCAATCAGCCCCAGCATTTT CASSPRTGGFYSNQPQHF
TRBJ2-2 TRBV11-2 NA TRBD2 TGTGCCAGCAGCTTAGACGGGGGACTAGCCGCGAACACCGGGGAGCTGTTTTTT CASSLDGGLAANTGELFF
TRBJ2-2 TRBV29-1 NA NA TGCAGCGGGGGGGACAAACGCCTCACCGGGGAGCTGTTTTTT CSGGDKRLTGELFF
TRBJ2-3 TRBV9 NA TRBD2 TGTGCCAGCAGCGGGCTAGCGGGGGGGCGGACAGATACGCAGTATTTT CASSGLAGGRTDTQYF
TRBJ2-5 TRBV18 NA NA TGTGCCAGCTCACCGACAGGAGACCCCAGGGAGACCCAGTACTTC CASSPTGDPRETQYF
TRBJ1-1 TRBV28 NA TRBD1 TGTGCCAGCAGTGCCTCCGACAGGGCGGATGAAGCTTTCTTT CASSASDRADEAFF
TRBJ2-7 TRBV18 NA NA TGTGCCAGCTCACCGAGGACCGGGAGTCTTTCCTACGAGCAGTACTTC CASSPRTGSLSYEQYF
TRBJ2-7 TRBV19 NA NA TGTGCCAGTAGTATAAGTCCCCAGGGTACCTACGAGCAGTACTTC CASSISPQGTYEQYF
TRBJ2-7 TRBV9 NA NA TGTGCCAGCAGCGTCCGGGTGGTTGAGGGCGAGCAGTACTTC CASSVRVVEGEQYF
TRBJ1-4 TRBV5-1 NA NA TGCGCCAGCAGCTTGGGGAATTTGGGGGAAAAACTGTTTTTT CASSLGNLGEKLFF
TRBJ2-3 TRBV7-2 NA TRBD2 TGTGCCAGCAGCCGCGGGGGGGGCACAGATACGCAGTATTTT CASSRGGGTDTQYF
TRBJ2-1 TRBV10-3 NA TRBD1 TGTGCCATCAGACCGAACCCGGGACAGGGGGCCCATGAGCAGTTCTTC CAIRPNPGQGAHEQFF
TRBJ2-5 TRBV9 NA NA TGTGCCAGCAGCGTTGCAGGACAAGAGACCCAGTACTTC CASSVAGQETQYF
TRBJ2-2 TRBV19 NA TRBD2 TGTGCCAGTAGTGGCTGGGCTAGCGGGAGGGCCGTAATCGGGGAGCTGTTTTTT CASSGWASGRAVIGELFF
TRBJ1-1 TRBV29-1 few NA TGCAGCGTCGGTGAAGCTTTCTTT CSVGEAFF
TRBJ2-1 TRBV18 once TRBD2 TGTGCCAGCTCACCAGCTGGCGGGGGGGCGTATGAGCAGTTCTTC CASSPAGGGAYEQFF
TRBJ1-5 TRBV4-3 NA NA TGCGCCAGCAGCCAAGAGGTCCAGGGTGACAATCAGCCCCAGCATTTT CASSQEVQGDNQPQHF
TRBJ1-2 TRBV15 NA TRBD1 TGTGCCACCAGCCGGGGACAGTCGGGGGGCTCCTATGGCTACACCTTC CATSRGQSGGSYGYTF
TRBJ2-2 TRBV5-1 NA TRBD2 TGCGCCAGCAGCTTAGGGACTAGCGGGAACACCGGGGAGCTGTTTTTT CASSLGTSGNTGELFF
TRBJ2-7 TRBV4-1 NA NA TGCGCCAGCAGCCAATCGACAGACTCCTACGAGCAGTACTTC CASSQSTDSYEQYF
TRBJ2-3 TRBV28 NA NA TGTGCCAGCAGTTCCCCCCCCGGGCACACAGATACGCAGTATTTT CASSSPPGHTDTQYF
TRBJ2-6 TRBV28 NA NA TGTGCCAGCAGTCTCCCACGGCCCGGGGCCAACGTCCTGACTTTC CASSLPRPGANVLTF
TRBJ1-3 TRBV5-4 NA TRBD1 TGTGCCAGCAGCCCAAGACAGGGTATGGACACCATATATTTT CASSPRQGMDTIYF
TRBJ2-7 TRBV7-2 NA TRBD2 TGTGCCAGCAGCGCGACGGGGGGGCACTACGAGCAGTACTTC CASSATGGHYEQYF
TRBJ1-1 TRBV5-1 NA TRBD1 TGCGCCAGCAGCCGGACAGGGGTGCCTGAAGCTTTCTTT CASSRTGVPEAFF
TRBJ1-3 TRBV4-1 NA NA TGCGCCAGCAGCCAAGGGCAGATGGGAGCGGGAAACACCATATATTTT CASSQGQMGAGNTIYF
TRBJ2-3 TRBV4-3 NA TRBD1 TGCGCCAGCAGCCAAGGCAGGACAGGGATCCCAGATACGCAGTATTTT CASSQGRTGIPDTQYF
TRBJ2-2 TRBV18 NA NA TGTGCCAGCTCACGAGGTTTGGCAGGGGTTTCCGGGGAGCTGTTTTTT CASSRGLAGVSGELFF
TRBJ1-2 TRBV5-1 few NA TGCGCCAGCAGCTTGGTGGCAGGGGCTAACTATGGCTACACCTTC CASSLVAGANYGYTF
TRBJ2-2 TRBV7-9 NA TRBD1 TGTGCCAGCAGCTTAACAGGGGCGAACACCGGGGAGCTGTTTTTT CASSLTGANTGELFF
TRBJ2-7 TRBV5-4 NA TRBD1 TGTGCCAGCAGCGTTCGACAGGGGAGGTACGAGCAGTACTTC CASSVRQGRYEQYF